The present T cell receptor beta chain was sequenced within a study of patients and donors after allogeneic stem cell transplantation. TCRdb re-called the RT-PCR reads through MiXCR, storing one row per CDR3 protein. The repertoire holds approximately 250,000 distinct CDR3 sequences, with roughly 14% as singletons. The sequence was collected from a human donor who was either an allogeneic HSCT recipient or a stem cell or donor lymphocyte infusion donor (not recorded which). It is not recorded whose cells these are; they may come from a transplant donor. Sample: blood, either unsorted or a sorted T cell fraction (not recorded which).

In DNA form, the CDR3 reads TGTGCCAGCAGCTTGGCCAGTACTAGCGGACAAGAGACCCAGTACTTC. Its protein is CASSLASTSGQETQYF. This chain uses TRBV5-6 with TRBJ2-5, with 8 positions matching TRBD2. CDR1 and CDR2 from the germline V gene are SGHDT and YYEEEE. CDR3 size: 16 residues. V shed 0 bases, J shed 2 bases, and the junction held 6 bases outside the gene matches.